This T cell receptor beta chain is drawn from a study of OX40 agonist ivuxolimab in advanced cancers. In the study overall: Patients were roughly 81% male with ages roughly 20 to 85, mean around 61. Study-wide results and limits: Both CD4+ and CD8+ T cell populations in blood had undergone clonal expansion by week 6 at 0.1 to 3.0 mg/kg.

In the case of this clone: Its antigen remains unknown.

Baseline was the first blood sampling point, followed by cycle 4 day 1 and cycle 7 day 1. The assay was immunoSEQ multiplex PCR, and TCRdb's table has in-frame clones only and misses some. The table shows 98,000 or so clones, with about 88% occurring only once. Per germline, CDR1 SGHVS and CDR2 FNYEAQ. Germline trimming cut 1 base from V and 5 bases from J; bases unmatched to any gene: 3. The CDR3 consists of 14 residues. The chain links TRBV7-6 to TRBJ1-1; 8 positions match TRBD1. The sequencing here drew on CD4+ or CD8+ T cells sorted from blood, taken in a trial of the OX40 agonist ivuxolimab. This sequence was found in an adult with an advanced solid tumor such as melanoma, head and neck, liver or kidney cancer. DNA for the CDR3: TGTGCCAGCAGCTTAGGACAGGGGAGAACTGAAGCTTTCTTT. Translating it yields CASSLGQGRTEAFF.